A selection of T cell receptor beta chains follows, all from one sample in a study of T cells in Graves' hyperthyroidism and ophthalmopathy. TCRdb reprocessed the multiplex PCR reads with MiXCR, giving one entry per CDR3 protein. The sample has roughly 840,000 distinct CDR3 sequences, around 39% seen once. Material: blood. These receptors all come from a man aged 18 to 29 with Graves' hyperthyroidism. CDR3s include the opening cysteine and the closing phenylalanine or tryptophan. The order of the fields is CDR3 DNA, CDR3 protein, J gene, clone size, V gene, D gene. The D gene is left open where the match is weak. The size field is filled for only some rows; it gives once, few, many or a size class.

CDR3 DNA: TGTGCCATCAGTCAGACTAGCTACGAGCAGTACTTC; CDR3 protein: CAISQTSYEQYF; J gene: TRBJ2-7; clone size: NA; V gene: TRBV10-3; D gene: NA
CDR3 DNA: TGCGCCAGCAGCCAAGAGGGTTGGCAGCCCCAGCATTTT; CDR3 protein: CASSQEGWQPQHF; J gene: TRBJ1-5; clone size: NA; V gene: TRBV4-1; D gene: NA
CDR3 DNA: TGTGCCAGCAGCTTGGGGTCCTTGGGCTACACCTTC; CDR3 protein: CASSLGSLGYTF; J gene: TRBJ1-2; clone size: many; V gene: TRBV7-8; D gene: NA
CDR3 DNA: TGTGCCAGCAGCGTAGAGCCAGGGTCCTACGAGCAGTACTTC; CDR3 protein: CASSVEPGSYEQYF; J gene: TRBJ2-7; clone size: NA; V gene: TRBV9; D gene: NA
CDR3 DNA: TGTGCCAGCAGCTTGGCCAGGACGGAAAATGAAGCTTTCTTT; CDR3 protein: CASSLARTENEAFF; J gene: TRBJ1-1; clone size: NA; V gene: TRBV5-4; D gene: NA
CDR3 DNA: TGTGCCACCCAGGCGAACACCGGGGAGCTGTTTTTT; CDR3 protein: CATQANTGELFF; J gene: TRBJ2-2; clone size: NA; V gene: TRBV24-1; D gene: NA
CDR3 DNA: TGTGCCAGCAGCGTAGGCGGAAGAGCCTCTGGAAACACCATATATTTT; CDR3 protein: CASSVGGRASGNTIYF; J gene: TRBJ1-3; clone size: NA; V gene: TRBV9; D gene: NA
CDR3 DNA: TGCAGCGTGGGGACAGGGCAGAAAGGGGTGTTTTTT; CDR3 protein: CSVGTGQKGVFF; J gene: TRBJ1-4; clone size: many; V gene: TRBV29-1; D gene: TRBD1
CDR3 DNA: TGTGCCAGTACCCAAGGACAGGGGGGTACCTACGAGCAGTACTTC; CDR3 protein: CASTQGQGGTYEQYF; J gene: TRBJ2-7; clone size: NA; V gene: TRBV19; D gene: TRBD1
CDR3 DNA: TGTGCCAGCAGTCTTGGGGAACCCCCCTACGAGCAGTACTTC; CDR3 protein: CASSLGEPPYEQYF; J gene: TRBJ2-7; clone size: NA; V gene: TRBV6-5; D gene: NA
CDR3 DNA: TGCAGCGTCGCCCGGGGGGGGGCGCGAACTGAAGCTTTCTTT; CDR3 protein: CSVARGGARTEAFF; J gene: TRBJ1-1; clone size: many; V gene: TRBV29-1; D gene: NA
CDR3 DNA: TGTGCCAGCAGCCGGGATCTCCTGGAGCCCCAGCATTTT; CDR3 protein: CASSRDLLEPQHF; J gene: TRBJ1-5; clone size: few; V gene: TRBV5-8; D gene: NA
CDR3 DNA: TGTGCCAGTAGTATGGGGACCGGGAGTACTGAAGCTTTCTTT; CDR3 protein: CASSMGTGSTEAFF; J gene: TRBJ1-1; clone size: NA; V gene: TRBV19; D gene: NA
CDR3 DNA: TGTGCCAGCACTGTAGGATTGGGCTATGGCTACACCTTC; CDR3 protein: CASTVGLGYGYTF; J gene: TRBJ1-2; clone size: many; V gene: TRBV9; D gene: NA
CDR3 DNA: TGTGCCAGCAGTTTAGTTGCTCCCCCGCAGACCCAGTACTTC; CDR3 protein: CASSLVAPPQTQYF; J gene: TRBJ2-5; clone size: NA; V gene: TRBV12-3/TRBV12-4; D gene: NA
CDR3 DNA: TGTGCCAGCAGTCCTGGAGCCGACACTGAAGCTTTCTTT; CDR3 protein: CASSPGADTEAFF; J gene: TRBJ1-1; clone size: many; V gene: TRBV7-3; D gene: NA
CDR3 DNA: TGTGCCAGCAGATCACAACTGGGGGATGAAAAACTGTTTTTT; CDR3 protein: CASRSQLGDEKLFF; J gene: TRBJ1-4; clone size: NA; V gene: TRBV2; D gene: NA
CDR3 DNA: TGTGCCAGCAGCGACCGACTAGCCGGGAACGAGCAGCCCCAGCATTTT; CDR3 protein: CASSDRLAGNEQPQHF; J gene: TRBJ1-5; clone size: NA; V gene: TRBV9; D gene: NA
CDR3 DNA: TGTGCCAGCAGTTACGGGAGGAACTCCTACGAGCAGTACTTC; CDR3 protein: CASSYGRNSYEQYF; J gene: TRBJ2-7; clone size: few; V gene: TRBV9; D gene: TRBD2
CDR3 DNA: TGTGCCAGCAGCTTAGCAGGACAGGGACCAACTAATGAAAAACTGTTTTTT; CDR3 protein: CASSLAGQGPTNEKLFF; J gene: TRBJ1-4; clone size: few; V gene: TRBV11-2; D gene: TRBD1
CDR3 DNA: TGTGCCAGCAAGCGGACAGGGTTCACCGGGGAGCTGTTTTTT; CDR3 protein: CASKRTGFTGELFF; J gene: TRBJ2-2; clone size: few; V gene: TRBV6-6; D gene: TRBD1
CDR3 DNA: TGCAGCAGTCCATACACGGGAGAGACCCAGTACTTC; CDR3 protein: CSSPYTGETQYF; J gene: TRBJ2-5; clone size: NA; V gene: TRBV29-1; D gene: NA
CDR3 DNA: TGCAGCGTTGAAGATGGGCAAGGGAACTACGAGCAGTACTTC; CDR3 protein: CSVEDGQGNYEQYF; J gene: TRBJ2-7; clone size: many; V gene: TRBV29-1; D gene: NA